Shown below are 27 T cell receptor beta chains from a single sample sequenced in a study of vaccination effects on CD4 cells after COVID-19. Clones were sequenced by immunoSEQ multiplex PCR, and TCRdb holds only the in-frame ones, with some missing. The profile shows more than 30,000 clones, 66% of them singletons. Viral peptide pool expansion of antigen-specific CD4+ T cells preceded sequencing in the ViraFEST assay. The authors isolated CD4+ T cells after about eleven days of culture. None of the vaccinated had previously contracted SARS-CoV-2, and their nucleocapsid antibodies tested negative. Their antigen targets remain unknown. Specimen: CD4+ T cells from PBMCs cultured with HCoV-OC43 spike peptides, collected before COVID-19 vaccination. The subset was: HCoV-OC43 spike overlapping peptide pool stimulation. These receptors came from a human donor who received a COVID-19 vaccine.

This clone was recorded once. The gene calls are TRBV2 and TRBJ2-1; TRBD1 agrees at 8 bases. This CDR3 region has 15 residues. Germline-derived CDR1 and CDR2 are SNHLY and FYNNEI. The junction had 5 bases not matched to a gene; V was cut back by 7 bases and J by 0 bases. The CDR3 nucleotides are TGTGCCAGCAACTCCGACAGGGGCTCCTACAATGAGCAGTTCTTC. Its protein product is CASNSDRGSYNEQFF. Using reference TRBV2 and TRBJ2-1 for the parts outside the CDR3, the full variable domain is EPEVTQTPSHQVTQMGQEVILRCVPISNHLYFYWYRQILGQKVEFLVSFYNNEISEKSEIFDDQFSVERPDGSNFTLKIRSTKLEDSAMYFCASNSDRGSYNEQFFGPGTRLTVL.

The rearrangement joins TRBV25-1 to TRBJ2-7; D is perhaps TRBD1 or TRBD2 (5 bases each). CDR3 length equals 14 residues. The V gene lost 5 bases and the J gene lost 1 base, with 12 bases spanning the gap. The germline V gene encodes CDR1 MGHDK and CDR2 SYGVNS. Written as DNA, the CDR3 is TGTGCCAGCAGTACCCGGGACGGTTCCTACGAGCAGTACTTC. Translating gives CASSTRDGSYEQYF.

This clone occurred a few times. The rearrangement uses TRBV12-3 or TRBV12-4 and TRBJ1-2, with D maybe TRBD1 (5 bases). V lost 8 bases and J lost 6, with 16 bases in between. CDR3 length: 13 amino acids. This chain's CDR3 is CASLHWGVDGYTF. The CDR3 DNA follows: TGTGCCAGCCTACATTGGGGGGTAGATGGCTACACCTTC.

This chain connects TRBV11-2 to TRBJ2-4; tentatively, D is TRBD2 (7 bases). This CDR3 region has 17 residues. Germline loops: CDR1 SGHAT, CDR2 FQNNGV. Trimming pared 4 bases from V and 1 base from J, leaving 17 bases between. CDR3 loop: CASSSVGGRVAKNIQYF. In DNA form, the CDR3 reads TGTGCCAGCAGCTCCGTGGGGGGGCGGGTGGCCAAAAACATTCAGTACTTC.

The CDR3, as DNA: TGTGCCAGCAGCTCGTCGGACGGATATGGCTACACCTTC. Translating it yields CASSSSDGYGYTF. The chain combines TRBV11-1 with TRBJ1-2, with D unresolved. Trimming pared 4 bases from V and 5 bases from J, leaving 11 bases between. Germline CDR1 is SGHAT and CDR2 is FQDESV (reference sequence). This CDR3 is 13 amino acids long.

V usage is TRBV6-5 and J usage is TRBJ2-5; unclear D gene. Germline lookup yields CDR1 MNHEY and CDR2 SVGAGI. V was pared by 6 bases and J by 5 bases, with 10 bases between. The CDR3 runs 12 residues. The CDR3 nucleotides read TGTGCCAGCAGGGTCGCCAGTGAGACCCAGTACTTC. It is translated as CASRVASETQYF.

The V gene is TRBV3-1 (or the pseudogene TRBV3-2), the J gene TRBJ2-1; D uncertain. The V end was cut by 0 bases, the J end by 4 bases, with 13 bases between. There are 16 residues in the CDR3. Germline CDR1 LGHDT, CDR2 YNNKEL (reference sequence). Here the CDR3 reads CASSQDASKPYNEQFF. The CDR3 DNA sequence: TGTGCCAGCAGCCAAGATGCTAGTAAGCCTTACAATGAGCAGTTCTTC.

The chain is built from TRBV6-2 or TRBV6-3 and TRBJ2-2, with D perhaps matching TRBD1 (5 bases). V lost 6 bases and J lost 3, with 14 bases in between. There are 15 residues in the CDR3. Germline V gene lookup returns CDR1 MNHEY and CDR2 SVGEGT. CDR3 DNA sequence: TGTGCCAGCAGCGACAGCAAAGTATACACCGGGGAGCTGTTTTTT. This codes for CASSDSKVYTGELFF.

This clone has only a few counts. The J gene is TRBJ1-6, the V gene TRBV2; D unresolved. Trimming cost V 7 bases and J 7 bases, with 11 bases left between them. In germline, CDR1 is SNHLY, CDR2 FYNNEI. The CDR3 totals 13 residues. The DNA for the CDR3 is TGTGCCAGCATCGGGGTAGGAAATTCACCCCTCCACTTT. Encoded protein: CASIGVGNSPLHF.

This clone has only a few counts. The chain combines TRBV4-1 with TRBJ1-6; TRBD1 agrees at 8 bases. There are 18 residues in the CDR3. CDR1 is MGHRA and CDR2 is YSYEKL in the germline V gene. Trimming took 1 base from V and 10 from J; bases not matched to a gene: 15. CDR3 amino acids: CASSQVPNLGTGGSPLHF. In nucleotides, the CDR3 is TGCGCCAGCAGCCAAGTCCCGAACCTTGGGACAGGTGGGTCACCCCTCCACTTT.

This chain uses TRBV5-1 with TRBJ1-3, with D unresolved. V gave up 5 bases and J gave up 0 bases, with 6 bases separating them. The V gene's germline CDR1 is SGHRS and CDR2 YFSETQ. This CDR3 is built from 13 residues. The CDR3 region has the DNA TGCGCCAGCAGGCCGATCTCTGGAAACACCATATATTTT. Translating it yields CASRPISGNTIYF.

The CDR3 coding sequence is TGTGCCAGCAGGGATACTTTAGCGGGACCCACAGATACGCAGTATTTT. Translated, it gives CASRDTLAGPTDTQYF. The rearrangement links TRBV14 to TRBJ2-3, with 8 bases identical to TRBD2. CDR3 length equals 16 residues. With 6 bases clipped from V and 2 bases from J, the junction kept 10 bases outside the gene matches. CDR1 and CDR2 from the germline V gene are SGHDN and FVKESK. Full variable domain (outside the CDR3, taken from reference TRBV14 and TRBJ2-3): EAGVTQFPSHSVIEKGQTVTLRCDPISGHDNLYWYRRVMGKEIKFLLHFVKESKQDESGMPNNRFLAERTGGTYSTLKVQPAELEDSGVYFCASRDTLAGPTDTQYFGPGTRLTVL.

This sequence joins TRBV12-3 or TRBV12-4 and TRBJ1-2, with unresolved D. This CDR3 is built from 13 residues. V lost 1 base and J lost 4, with 7 bases in between. The CDR3 protein is CASSLGRGYGYTF. CDR3 nucleotide sequence: TGTGCCAGCAGTTTAGGGCGTGGCTATGGCTACACCTTC.

J is TRBJ1-2 and V is TRBV19; 9 nucleotides align to TRBD1. The length of the CDR3 is 14 residues. CDR1 is LNHDA, CDR2 SQIVND, per germline (reference sequence). The V segment lost 3 bases and the J segment 8 bases; nucleotides outside the gene matches: 7. DNA of the CDR3: TGTGCCAGTAGTATTCGGGGACAGGGTCGCGGCTACACCTTC. Translation gives CASSIRGQGRGYTF.

CDR3 amino acids: CAISTSDYGYTF. The CDR3 region has the DNA TGTGCCATCTCAACATCGGACTATGGCTACACCTTC. The chain joins TRBV6-5 to TRBJ1-2; unclear D gene. V was cut by 10 bases and J by 3 bases, with 12 bases left in between. CDR3 length equals 12 residues. Germline loops: CDR1 MNHEY, CDR2 SVGAGI.

This clone appeared a single time. The CDR3 is CASSLAQTTDTQYF. DNA for the CDR3: TGCGCCAGCAGCTTGGCGCAGACCACAGATACGCAGTATTTT. The J gene is TRBJ2-3, the V gene TRBV5-1; D is unresolved. Germline CDR1 SGHRS, CDR2 YFSETQ. CDR3 length: 14 residues. Trimming took off 0 bases at V and 2 bases at J, with 7 bases between the two ends.

The rearrangement uses TRBV28 and TRBJ1-4; TRBD1 is a possible D gene (5 bases). V shed 2 bases and J shed 10 bases, with 17 bases lying between them. The germline CDR1 and CDR2 sequences are MDHEN and SYDVKM. This CDR3 region has 15 residues. The DNA of the CDR3 is TGTGCCAGCAGTTTAACTGGGGGGATGAAAGGAAAACTGTTTTTT. Translation gives CASSLTGGMKGKLFF.

The rearrangement joins TRBV19 to TRBJ1-4; no reliable D call. Looked up from germline, CDR1 is LNHDA and CDR2 is SQIVND (reference sequence). V was trimmed by 6 bases and J by 7 bases, leaving 15 bases between them. CDR3 length: 14 amino acids. In DNA form, the CDR3 reads TGTGCCAGTAGAGAACACGGGATGGGTGAAAAACTGTTTTTT. It specifies CASREHGMGEKLFF. The full variable domain, completed using reference TRBV19 and TRBJ1-4, is DGGITQSPKYLFRKEGQNVTLSCEQNLNHDAMYWYRQDPGQGLRLIYYSQIVNDFQKGDIAEGYSVSREKKESFPLTVTSAQKNPTAFYLCASREHGMGEKLFFGSGTQLSVL.

The rearrangement links TRBV19 to TRBJ1-2, with 10 positions matching TRBD1. The CDR3 covers 16 residues. Germline V gene data show CDR1 as LNHDA and CDR2 as SQIVND (reference sequence). Germline trimming cut 5 bases from V and 3 bases from J; bases unmatched to any gene: 9. The chain's CDR3 is CASSPRTGGGHYGYTF. CDR3 coding DNA: TGTGCCAGTAGTCCGCGGACAGGGGGTGGCCACTATGGCTACACCTTC.

The V gene is TRBV19, the J gene TRBJ2-5; D is ambiguous. V lost 4 bases and J lost 4, with 13 bases in between. Germline CDR1 is LNHDA and CDR2 is SQIVND (reference sequence). This CDR3 has 14 residues. The CDR3 spells CASSTPGELETQYF. CDR3 coding DNA: TGTGCCAGTAGTACCCCAGGAGAACTAGAGACCCAGTACTTC.

This clone was found once. The chain carries TRBV5-1 and TRBJ2-7; TRBD1 aligns across 7 bases. V trimming: 4 bases; J trimming: 1 base; junction bases outside the gene matches: 8. The CDR3 is 15 residues long. Germline values: CDR1 SGHRS, CDR2 YFSETQ. The CDR3 sequence: CASSVVQGSSYEQYF. CDR3 coding DNA: TGCGCCAGCAGCGTTGTACAGGGGTCTTCCTACGAGCAGTACTTC.

This clone has just one count. The chain links TRBV24-1 to TRBJ2-3, with a possible D match to TRBD1 (5 bases). The CDR3 covers 13 residues. V lost 5 bases, J lost 6 bases, and 11 bases lay in between. The germline CDR1 and CDR2 sequences are KGHDR and SFDVKD. The CDR3 sequence is CATSGHSGDTQYF. DNA of the CDR3: TGTGCCACCAGTGGACATTCAGGGGATACGCAGTATTTT.

The rearrangement uses TRBV7-9 and TRBJ1-5; 8 bases are shared with TRBD1. The V and J ends lost 0 bases and 7 bases, in that order; junction bases with no gene match: 5. CDR3 size: 15 residues. The V gene's germline CDR1 is SEHNR and CDR2 FQNEAQ (reference sequence). The CDR3 here is CASSLATGVDQPQHF. The CDR3 bases are TGTGCCAGCAGCTTAGCGACAGGGGTCGACCAGCCCCAGCATTTT.

The chain links TRBV5-4 to TRBJ1-2, with TRBD1 as a possible D gene (5 bases). Germline values: CDR1 SGHNT, CDR2 YYREEE (reference sequence). Trimming stripped 3 bases from V and 3 bases from J, with 9 bases between. The CDR3 is 13 amino acids. The CDR3 loop reads CASSSVRDYGYTF. In nucleotides, the CDR3 is TGTGCCAGCAGCTCGGTCAGGGACTATGGCTACACCTTC.

The chain recombines TRBV19 with TRBJ2-7; D is unresolved. The germline CDR1 and CDR2 sequences are LNHDA and SQIVND (reference sequence). The V gene lost 4 bases and the J gene lost 2 bases, with 9 bases spanning the gap. The CDR3 has 13 amino acids. The CDR3, as DNA: TGTGCCAGTAGTAGCGGCAGAACCTACGAGCAGTACTTC. Its translation is CASSSGRTYEQYF.

The chain couples TRBV7-8 to TRBJ2-7; either TRBD1 or TRBD2 may fit D (5 bases each). This CDR3 has 13 amino acids. Germline CDR1 reads SGHVS; CDR2 reads FQNEAQ. The V end lost 3 bases, the J end lost 5 bases, and 11 bases lay between the germline ends. Written as DNA, the CDR3 is TGTGCCAGCAGCTTGGGGCAGCGGAACGAGCAGTACTTC. Residues: CASSLGQRNEQYF.

This clone is a singleton in its sample. The V call is TRBV5-1, the J call TRBJ2-1; 8 bases match TRBD1. The CDR3 length is 15 residues. Trimming removed 0 bases from V and 3 bases from J; junction bases left unmatched: 2. Germline-derived CDR1 and CDR2 are SGHRS and YFSETQ. The CDR3 bases are TGCGCCAGCAGCTTGGAGGGGACAGGCTACAATGAGCAGTTCTTC. Protein product: CASSLEGTGYNEQFF.